These T cell receptor beta chains were read from a single sample in a study of control samples from healthy donors and cancer patients. Clones were sequenced by immunoSEQ multiplex PCR, and TCRdb holds only the in-frame ones, with some missing. The sample has 170,000 or so clones, around 94% seen once. Sequenced input: blood. The receptors derive from a young man in good health. CDR3s include the opening cysteine and the closing phenylalanine or tryptophan. A D gene is named only where the DNA matches it firmly. Some rows mark clone size as missing; the rest say once, few, many or name a class of expanded clone.

TRBJ1-1 | - | TRBV5-6 | - | CASSRGRMNTEAFF | TGTGCCAGCAGCCGCGGCAGAATGAACACTGAAGCTTTCTTT
TRBJ1-1 | - | TRBV19 | - | CATRDTDRTEAFF | TGTGCCACCCGGGACACCGACAGGACTGAAGCTTTCTTT
TRBJ1-6 | - | TRBV5-4 | TRBD1 | CASSSTHLRTGDSPLHF | TGTGCCAGCAGCTCAACTCATCTTAGGACAGGGGATTCACCCCTCCACTTT
TRBJ1-2 | - | TRBV7-2 | - | CASSLDGGGYGYTF | TGTGCCAGCAGCTTAGATGGGGGGGGCTATGGCTACACCTTC
TRBJ2-3 | - | TRBV20-1 | TRBD2 | CSASWASGRSTDTQYF | TGCAGTGCTAGTTGGGCTAGCGGACGAAGCACAGATACGCAGTATTTT
TRBJ2-5 | - | TRBV3-1/TRBV3-2 | - | CASSRDGGHETQYF | TGTGCCAGCAGCCGAGATGGCGGGCACGAGACCCAGTACTTC
TRBJ2-3 | once | TRBV6-5 | TRBD1 | CASSRTGFTDTQYF | TGTGCCAGCAGTAGGACAGGGTTTACAGATACGCAGTATTTT
TRBJ2-7 | - | TRBV3-1/TRBV3-2 | TRBD2 | CASSQELAGALNEQYF | TGTGCCAGCAGCCAAGAACTAGCGGGGGCCCTGAACGAGCAGTACTTC
TRBJ2-7 | - | TRBV10-3 | TRBD1 | CAIRPGQGANEQYF | TGTGCCATCAGGCCGGGACAGGGGGCCAACGAGCAGTACTTC
TRBJ1-2 | once | TRBV12-5 | TRBD1 | CASGLETGIGYTF | TGTGCTAGTGGTTTGGAGACAGGGATTGGCTACACCTTC
TRBJ2-3 | once | TRBV27 | - | CASSITSTDTQYF | TGTGCCAGCAGTATAACTAGCACAGATACGCAGTATTTT
TRBJ1-3 | - | TRBV7-2 | TRBD1 | CASRTTGGGNTIYF | TGTGCCAGCAGAACAACAGGGGGTGGAAACACCATATATTTT
TRBJ1-5 | - | TRBV18 | - | CASSPRERTSNQPQHF | TGTGCCAGCTCACCAAGGGAGAGGACAAGCAATCAGCCCCAGCATTTT
TRBJ1-1 | - | TRBV18 | - | CASSPPGNTEAFF | TGTGCCAGCTCACCCCCCGGGAACACTGAAGCTTTCTTT
TRBJ1-4 | - | TRBV30 | - | CAWRIQGDEKLFF | TGTGCCTGGCGGATACAGGGAGATGAAAAACTGTTTTTT
TRBJ2-2 | - | TRBV6-5 | TRBD1 | CASSWTGQNTGELFF | TGTGCCAGCAGTTGGACAGGGCAGAACACCGGGGAGCTGTTTTTT
TRBJ2-1 | - | TRBV27 | - | CASRHLVQAPVVDEQFF | TGTGCCAGCAGGCATCTTGTACAGGCCCCGGTCGTGGATGAGCAGTTCTTC
TRBJ2-2 | - | TRBV27 | TRBD2 | CASSSSGGRTGELFF | TGTGCCAGCAGTTCCAGCGGGGGGCGGACCGGGGAGCTGTTTTTT
TRBJ2-7 | - | TRBV30 | TRBD1 | CACLRDSTYEQYF | TGTGCCTGCCTCCGGGACAGCACCTACGAGCAGTACTTC
TRBJ1-6 | - | TRBV6-5 | - | CASSTRTEYNSPLHF | TGTGCCAGCAGTACCCGTACAGAGTATAATTCACCCCTCCACTTT
TRBJ1-1 | - | TRBV12-5 | - | CASGFASYTEAFF | TGTGCTAGTGGTTTTGCCAGCTACACTGAAGCTTTCTTT
TRBJ1-2 | - | TRBV18 | - | CASSPPSLGPYGYTF | TGTGCCAGCTCACCTCCTTCCTTGGGGCCCTATGGCTACACCTTC
TRBJ2-1 | once | TRBV19 | TRBD1 | CASRKGANSYNEQFF | TGTGCCAGTAGGAAGGGGGCTAACTCCTACAATGAGCAGTTCTTC
TRBJ2-3 | few | TRBV9 | TRBD1 | CASSVDPGGSTDTQYF | TGTGCCAGCAGCGTAGACCCAGGGGGTAGCACAGATACGCAGTATTTT
TRBJ1-4 | - | TRBV6-6 | - | CASRLDRNSNEKLFF | TGTGCCAGCCGTCTGGACCGAAACTCTAATGAAAAACTGTTTTTT
TRBJ2-1 | - | TRBV4-1 | - | CASSQASELAPEQFF | TGCGCCAGCAGCCAAGCCAGCGAACTAGCTCCTGAGCAGTTCTTC
TRBJ2-1 | - | TRBV24-1 | TRBD2 | CATSDHLAGPNEQFF | TGTGCCACCAGTGACCATCTAGCGGGGCCCAATGAGCAGTTCTTC
TRBJ1-4 | once | TRBV4-2 | TRBD1 | CASSLDRANEKLFF | TGTGCCAGCAGCTTGGACAGGGCTAATGAAAAACTGTTTTTT
TRBJ2-4 | once | TRBV7-8 | - | CASSLGDPRNIQYF | TGTGCCAGCAGCTTAGGGGACCCGAGGAACATTCAGTACTTC
TRBJ2-3 | - | TRBV6-5 | TRBD2 | CASSYSSRGGQDTQYF | TGTGCCAGCAGTTACTCGAGCCGGGGGGGCCAAGATACGCAGTATTTT
TRBJ1-3 | - | TRBV18 | TRBD1 | CASSPQPQGAVLTSSGNTIYF | TGTGCCAGCTCACCACAACCCCAGGGGGCCGTTTTGACTAGCTCTGGAAACACCATATATTTT
TRBJ1-6 | - | TRBV21-1 | - | CASSNILGSGNSPLHF | TGTGCCAGCAGCAATATTTTAGGGTCGGGGAATTCACCCCTCCACTTT
TRBJ1-2 | once | TRBV10-2 | TRBD1 | CASSETDRVGYGYTF | TGCGCCAGCAGTGAGACCGACAGGGTAGGCTATGGCTACACCTTC
TRBJ2-5 | - | TRBV30 | - | CAWSAGGGDETQYF | TGTGCCTGGAGTGCCGGTGGAGGGGACGAGACCCAGTACTTC
TRBJ1-2 | - | TRBV3-1/TRBV3-2 | - | CASSQDLALNYGYTF | TGTGCCAGCAGCCAAGATCTAGCTCTTAACTATGGCTACACCTTC
TRBJ2-7 | once | TRBV11-2 | - | CASSFPGTAPYEQYF | TGTGCCAGCAGCTTCCCCGGGACGGCTCCCTACGAGCAGTACTTC
TRBJ1-4 | - | TRBV9 | - | CASSVETSLNEKLFF | TGTGCCAGCAGCGTAGAGACGTCCCTTAATGAAAAACTGTTTTTT
TRBJ2-7 | few | TRBV27 | TRBD1 | CASSRDRTYEQYF | TGTGCCAGCAGTAGGGACAGGACCTACGAGCAGTACTTC
TRBJ2-3 | - | TRBV2 | TRBD2 | CASREAGGSTDTQYF | TGTGCCAGCAGGGAAGCGGGAGGGAGCACAGATACGCAGTATTTT
TRBJ2-5 | - | TRBV28 | - | CASSRQVQETQYF | TGTGCCAGCAGCCGGCAGGTCCAAGAGACCCAGTACTTC
TRBJ1-1 | - | TRBV7-2 | - | CASSFRGSDTEAFF | TGTGCCAGCAGCTTCCGGGGTTCGGACACTGAAGCTTTCTTT
TRBJ2-1 | - | TRBV7-2 | - | CASSPRLVRDNEQFF | TGTGCCAGCAGCCCCCGACTAGTTAGAGACAATGAGCAGTTCTTC
TRBJ1-2 | - | TRBV5-4 | - | CASSRELQVYGYTF | TGTGCCAGCAGCCGGGAGCTCCAGGTCTATGGCTACACCTTC